This is a list of T cell receptor beta chains from one sample in a study of cytomegalovirus exposure and HLA in healthy donors. The table came from immunoSEQ multiplex PCR; TCRdb's copy has only in-frame clones and leaves some out. The profile shows 100,000 to 120,000 clones, roughly three quarters of them singletons. The source material was PBMCs. These receptors came from a man aged 25-45 years in good health and CMV-seropositive. CDR3s include the opening cysteine and the closing phenylalanine or tryptophan. A D gene is named only where the DNA matches it firmly. A clone size is listed for some rows: how often the clone was seen (once, few, many), or a class if it is expanded.

>NA|TRBJ1-5|13|TRBV6-1|NA
TGTGCCAGCATGGGCATTAGCAATCAGCCCCAGCATTTT
CASMGISNQPQHF
>NA|TRBJ1-1|15|TRBV4-3|NA
TGCGCCAGCAGCCAAGATGTCGGGGAGAACACTGAAGCTTTCTTT
CASSQDVGENTEAFF
>TRBD2|TRBJ2-3|17|TRBV9|NA
TGTGCCAGCAGCGTAGTGGCTAGCGGGTTACGCACAGATACGCAGTATTTT
CASSVVASGLRTDTQYF
>TRBD1|TRBJ1-1|15|TRBV10-2|NA
TGCGCCAGCAGTGAGAACAGGGGGATGAACACTGAAGCTTTCTTT
CASSENRGMNTEAFF
>NA|TRBJ1-3|13|TRBV29-1|NA
TGCAGCGTAACGGGGGGAGGGGACGGCACCATATATTTT
CSVTGGGDGTIYF
>NA|TRBJ1-4|17|TRBV11-2|NA
TGTGCCAGCAGCTTAGATACCGAGGGTGCAACTAATGAAAAACTGTTTTTT
CASSLDTEGATNEKLFF
>TRBD2|TRBJ2-7|12|TRBV6-6|NA
TGTGCCAGCAGCCCGAGCGGGGGCGAGCAGTACTTC
CASSPSGGEQYF
>TRBD1|TRBJ1-2|16|TRBV19|once
TGTGCCAGTAGTATAGGGACAGGGGGAGCCCTATATGGCTACACCTTC
CASSIGTGGALYGYTF
>NA|TRBJ1-6|12|TRBV29-1|once
TGCAGCGCAGAACGACAGAATTCACCCCTCCACTTT
CSAERQNSPLHF
>NA|TRBJ1-2|14|TRBV13|NA
TGTGCCAGCAGCTTAGGGCGGGCGAACTATGGCTACACCTTC
CASSLGRANYGYTF
>TRBD1|TRBJ1-3|14|TRBV5-5|NA
TGTGCCAGCAGCCCTGACAGGGCTGGAAACACCATATATTTT
CASSPDRAGNTIYF
>NA|TRBJ1-3|16|TRBV6-1|NA
TGTGCCAGCAGTGAAGCGGAGGCAGAAACTGGAAACACCATATATTTT
CASSEAEAETGNTIYF
>TRBD2|TRBJ2-7|16|TRBV4-2|few
TGTGCCAGCAGCCAAGAATACCGCGGGGGGAACTACGAGCAGTACTTC
CASSQEYRGGNYEQYF
>NA|TRBJ2-7|18|TRBV27|NA
TGTGCCAGCAGTTCATCCCAAACCAACAGGGTAAGCGGCTACGAGCAGTACTTC
CASSSSQTNRVSGYEQYF
>NA|TRBJ1-1|14|TRBV5-1|NA
TGCGCCAGCAGCCGCAGAAATATGAACACTGAAGCTTTCTTT
CASSRRNMNTEAFF
>TRBD1|TRBJ1-2|15|TRBV15|NA
TGTGCCACCAGCAGAGATGGGGGACAGGGGAACGGCTACACCTTC
CATSRDGGQGNGYTF
>TRBD1|TRBJ2-7|13|TRBV19|NA
TGTGCCAGTAGAGGACAGGGCTCCTACGAGCAGTACTTC
CASRGQGSYEQYF
>TRBD1|TRBJ2-2|14|TRBV7-3|few
TGTGCCAGCAGCAGCGGACAGGGAACCGGGGAGCTGTTTTTT
CASSSGQGTGELFF
>NA|TRBJ2-4|14|TRBV6-1|few
TGTGCCAGCAGTGTTTCAGGGGTCGGGAACATTCAGTACTTC
CASSVSGVGNIQYF
>NA|TRBJ2-5|15|TRBV14|NA
TGTGCCAGCAGCCAAGATGGGGCGGCAGGAGAGACCCAGTACTTC
CASSQDGAAGETQYF
>NA|TRBJ1-3|15|TRBV7-8|NA
TGTGCCAGCAGGTCCGGGACATCCTCTGGAAACACCATATATTTT
CASRSGTSSGNTIYF
>NA|TRBJ2-2|16|TRBV5-1|NA
TGCGCCAGCAGATCGGGTCCTGGTTTTGACACCGGGGAGCTGTTTTTT
CASRSGPGFDTGELFF
>TRBD2|TRBJ2-1|18|TRBV4-3|few
TGCGCCAGCAGCCAAGGTCGGATACTAGCGACAATTGGCAATGAGCAGTTCTTC
CASSQGRILATIGNEQFF
>TRBD1|TRBJ2-1|13|TRBV7-3|NA
TGTGCCAGCAGCTTAAACAGGGGTGATGAGCAGTTCTTC
CASSLNRGDEQFF
>TRBD2|TRBJ2-5|17|TRBV5-8|NA
TGTGCCAGCAGCCCCGGACTAGCGGGGGGGCCTTCCGAGACCCAGTACTTC
CASSPGLAGGPSETQYF
>NA|TRBJ2-5|12|TRBV6-1|NA
TGTGCCAGCAGTGCAACAATAGAGACCCAGTACTTC
CASSATIETQYF
>TRBD1|TRBJ1-5|14|TRBV30|NA
TGTGCCTGGAGTGGGGGACAGGGAAATCAGCCCCAGCATTTT
CAWSGGQGNQPQHF
>TRBD2|TRBJ2-1|19|TRBV9|NA
TGTGCCAGCAGCGACAAAAAGGGGGGATTAGCGGGGGGCTACAATGAGCAGTTCTTC
CASSDKKGGLAGGYNEQFF
>NA|TRBJ1-3|15|TRBV4-1|NA
TGCGCCAGCAGCCAAGTCGGGGGGTCTGGAAACACCATATATTTT
CASSQVGGSGNTIYF
>NA|TRBJ1-6|16|TRBV7-6|once
TGTGCCAGCAGCAAAGACACTAGCTCCTATAATTCACCCCTCCACTTT
CASSKDTSSYNSPLHF
>TRBD1|TRBJ2-7|12|TRBV6-5|NA
TGTGCCAGCAGCAGGACAGGGAACGAGCAGTACTTC
CASSRTGNEQYF
>NA|TRBJ2-3|15|TRBV7-3|few
TGTGCCAGCAGCTTAGACCCCGGGGAAGGCCGTACGCAGTATTTT
CASSLDPGEGRTQYF
>TRBD1|TRBJ2-7|14|TRBV2|NA
TGTGCCAGCAGTGCAGGGACAGGGGACCACGAGCAGTACTTC
CASSAGTGDHEQYF
>NA|TRBJ1-2|13|TRBV6-1|NA
TGTGCCAGCAGTGATGTGCAGAACTATGGCTACACCTTC
CASSDVQNYGYTF
>TRBD2|TRBJ2-1|19|TRBV5-8|NA
TGTGCCAGCAGCTTGACCCAAAAGCAACTAGCGGGGGGGTATAGTGAGCAGTTCTTC
CASSLTQKQLAGGYSEQFF